Listed below are T cell receptor beta chains from one sample, sequenced in a study of metastatic and nonmetastatic thyroid tumors. TCRdb re-called clones from the PCR reads using MiXCR. The sample has tens of thousands of clones, 20% to 25% seen once; the top ten hold approximately 40%. The specimen sequenced was blood. These TCRs come from a female donor with papillary thyroid cancer or a benign thyroid nodule (not recorded which). Some clones in this sample may be carry-over from other donors' samples. Both conserved end residues are part of each CDR3. A D gene is named only where the DNA matches it firmly.

v_gene,d_gene,len,CDR3aa
TRBV11-2,TRBD1,14,CASSFGPGGYEQYF
TRBV28,NA,15,CASSLFLSAAFTLHF
TRBV6-1,NA,14,CASSVVTGYNEQFF
TRBV5-1,NA,15,CASSLALAEGETQYF
TRBV12-3/TRBV12-4,NA,13,CASSFNSRDGYTF
TRBV6-1,NA,15,CASSAEGGLYNEQFF
TRBV28,NA,16,CASSPLDRSNTGELFF
TRBV6-1,TRBD1,16,CASSVDPGQPHPPLHF
TRBV6-1,TRBD1,14,CASSPGQGSYGYTF
TRBV11-2,NA,12,CASSFHGTEAFF
TRBV7-2,NA,12,CASSFGNSEAFF
TRBV7-8,NA,14,CASSFSTVASPLHF
TRBV6-1,NA,15,CASSVFRDGSYEQYF
TRBV4-1,TRBD1,19,CASSQDRPGQGPGANVLTF
TRBV14,TRBD2,16,CASSPLAGGAKNIQYF
TRBV28,NA,15,CASSLTSNSNYGYTF
TRBV3-1,TRBD1,15,CASSYYRDRGYEQYF
TRBV5-6,TRBD2,15,CASRGASGFYNEQFF
TRBV28,TRBD1,17,CASRPGWAGTGSTEAFF
TRBV11-2,NA,13,CASSLDGEAGYTF
TRBV5-1,TRBD1,15,CASSWGGDSYSPLHF
TRBV15,NA,13,CATSRDVTDTQYF
TRBV10-2,NA,12,CASRRGNTEAFF
TRBV20-1,NA,15,CSARDVRGLRETQYF
TRBV27,TRBD1,14,CASSHQGANQPQHF
TRBV28,TRBD1,16,CASSLPGTGDFSPLHF
TRBV6-2/TRBV6-3,NA,18,CASRPQRLPGRPTDTQYF
TRBV18,NA,13,CASSLGTNTEAFF
TRBV5-1,NA,15,CASSLSQASTGELFF
TRBV24-1,NA,13,CATSETSTDTQYF
TRBV12-3/TRBV12-4,TRBD1,15,CVSRRTGNNGETQYF
TRBV6-1,TRBD2,17,CASSDAASGGAEGELFF
TRBV5-1,TRBD1,14,CASSLGQGFDGYTF
TRBV9,NA,16,CASSAFVGGSGNTIYF
TRBV19,TRBD2,15,CASSSANGGSYEQYF
TRBV6-1,TRBD1,14,CASRRDRMSDTQYF
TRBV27,TRBD2,18,CASSYELSGRGVTDTQYF
TRBV6-1,NA,15,CASSPRAMGSYEQYF
TRBV9,TRBD1,16,CASSGRDRGGGDTQYF
TRBV10-3,NA,11,CAISVGNEQFF
TRBV29-1,TRBD2,13,CSVETSGGFGEFF
TRBV6-1,NA,9,CGDTGELFF
TRBV5-1,TRBD2,17,CASSPGLAGTNTGELFF
TRBV20-1,NA,14,CSAEDKYSNQPQHF
TRBV20-1,TRBD1,15,CSAGRRDRAPYEQYF
TRBV6-5,NA,14,CASSYGQLTGELFF
TRBV20-1,NA,17,CSAQAGGGRSGNQPQHF
TRBV2,TRBD2,14,CASSGSGSGETQYF